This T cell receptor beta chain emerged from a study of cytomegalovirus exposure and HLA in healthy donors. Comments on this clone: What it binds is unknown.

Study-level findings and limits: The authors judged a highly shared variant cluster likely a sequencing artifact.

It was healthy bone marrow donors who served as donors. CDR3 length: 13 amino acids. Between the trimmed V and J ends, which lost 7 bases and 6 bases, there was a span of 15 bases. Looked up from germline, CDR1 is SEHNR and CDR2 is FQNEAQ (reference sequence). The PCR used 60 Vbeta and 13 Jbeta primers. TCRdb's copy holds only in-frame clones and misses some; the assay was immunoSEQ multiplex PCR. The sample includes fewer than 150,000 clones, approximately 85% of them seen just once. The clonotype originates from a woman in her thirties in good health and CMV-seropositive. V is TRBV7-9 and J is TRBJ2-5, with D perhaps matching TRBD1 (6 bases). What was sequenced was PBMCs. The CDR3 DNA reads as TGTGCCAGCAATCGGGACACGGAAAAGACCCAGTACTTC. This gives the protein CASNRDTEKTQYF. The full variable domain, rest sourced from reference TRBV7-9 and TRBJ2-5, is DTGVSQNPRHKITKRGQNVTFRCDPISEHNRLYWYRQTLGQGPEFLTYFQNEAQLEKSRLLSDRFSAERPKGSFSTLEIQRTEQGDSAMYLCASNRDTEKTQYFGPGTRLLVL.